Given below is one TCR beta chain in context. TCRdb keeps only in-frame clones here, not all; method: immunoSEQ multiplex PCR. The repertoire holds tens of thousands of clones, with around nine tenths as singletons. This sample is part of a study of T cell clones after liver transplantation. Across the study: Three of eight recipients were HCV-positive; others had non-autoimmune, non-viral indications. At least one year of complete immunosuppression withdrawal without enzymes over twice normal defined tolerance. Timepoints were pre-transplant, pre-withdrawal, and after withdrawal was completed or failed.

Trimming took 10 bases from V and 4 from J; bases not matched to a gene: 10. Germline V CDR1 and CDR2: SGHVS, FQNEAQ. The CDR3 spans 15 residues. Sequenced here: CD4+ T cells from blood, sampled before liver transplant. The rearrangement uses TRBV7-8 and TRBJ2-6; 7 positions match TRBD1. The receptor was derived from a human donor who received a liver transplant. Here the CDR3 reads CATLQTGSGANVLTF. CDR3 in DNA: TGTGCCACACTCCAGACAGGGTCCGGGGCCAACGTCCTGACTTTC.